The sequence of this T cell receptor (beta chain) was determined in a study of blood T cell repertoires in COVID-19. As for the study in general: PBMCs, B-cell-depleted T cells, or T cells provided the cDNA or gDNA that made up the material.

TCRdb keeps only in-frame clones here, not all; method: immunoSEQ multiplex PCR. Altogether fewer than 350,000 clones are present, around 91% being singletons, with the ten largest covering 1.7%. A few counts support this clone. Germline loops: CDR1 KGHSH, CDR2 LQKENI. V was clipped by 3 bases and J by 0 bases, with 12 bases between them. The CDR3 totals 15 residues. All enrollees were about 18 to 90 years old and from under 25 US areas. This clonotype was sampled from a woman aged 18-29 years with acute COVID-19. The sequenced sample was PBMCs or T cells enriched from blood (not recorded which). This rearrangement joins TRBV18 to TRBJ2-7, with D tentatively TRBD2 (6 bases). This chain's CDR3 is CASSPPDGSSYEQYF. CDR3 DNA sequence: TGTGCCAGCTCACCGCCGGACGGGAGCTCCTACGAGCAGTACTTC.